This TCR beta chain was sequenced in a study of neurological immune-mediated disorders. Whole-study results and caveats: Private repertoires in all groups were suggested, as expanded clones shared no CDR3 amino acid sequences across subjects. Patients with HTLV-1-associated myelopathy had the highest level of TCR clonal expansion, whereas patients with multiple sclerosis had the lowest level, falling beneath the level found in healthy controls.

The CDR3 runs to 20 residues. V lost 1 base, J lost 0 bases, and 11 bases stayed unmatched. CDR1 LGHNA and CDR2 YNFKEQ come from the germline V gene. Only a few counts were recorded for this clonotype. What it recognizes is unknown. As to time point: longitudinal time-point 3. 5'RACE generated cDNA with 10-nucleotide random UMIs. From 15-18 subjects, every sequencing run obtained over 180 million TCR-beta sequences. TCRdb processed the 5' RACE reads anew with MiXCR; each CDR3 protein has one entry. The sample has 53,000 or so distinct CDR3 sequences, approximately 9.2% seen once; the top ten hold about 2%.

The specimen was PBMCs. The TCR was taken from a woman aged 40 to 50 in good health. The genes are TRBV4-2 and TRBJ1-3, with 11 positions matching TRBD1. Here the CDR3 reads CASSQGQDRGLPSSGNTIYF. The CDR3 nucleotides are TGTGCCAGCAGCCAAGGTCAGGACAGGGGGCTCCCCTCCTCTGGAAACACCATATATTTT.